This T cell receptor beta chain was documented in a study of CD4 T cells in relation to SARS-CoV-2 and coronaviruses. The CDR3 contains 13 residues. CDR1 SGHAT and CDR2 FQNNGV come from the germline V gene. Trimming removed 5 bases from V and 5 bases from J, with 13 bases in between. This clone turned up a few times. Its antigen remains unidentified. Some clones are missing from TCRdb's copy, which holds only in-frame ones; the method was immunoSEQ multiplex PCR. The sample has about 40,000 clones; around 77% are singletons. The clonotype originates from an adult with COVID-19. The sample comprised memory CD4+ T cells from PBMCs, cultured in vitro. The V and J genes are TRBV11-2 and TRBJ2-7, with a tentative D call TRBD1 (5 bases). CDR3 sequence: CASSPHQGDEQYF. The CDR3 bases are TGTGCCAGCAGCCCACACCAGGGCGACGAGCAGTACTTC.